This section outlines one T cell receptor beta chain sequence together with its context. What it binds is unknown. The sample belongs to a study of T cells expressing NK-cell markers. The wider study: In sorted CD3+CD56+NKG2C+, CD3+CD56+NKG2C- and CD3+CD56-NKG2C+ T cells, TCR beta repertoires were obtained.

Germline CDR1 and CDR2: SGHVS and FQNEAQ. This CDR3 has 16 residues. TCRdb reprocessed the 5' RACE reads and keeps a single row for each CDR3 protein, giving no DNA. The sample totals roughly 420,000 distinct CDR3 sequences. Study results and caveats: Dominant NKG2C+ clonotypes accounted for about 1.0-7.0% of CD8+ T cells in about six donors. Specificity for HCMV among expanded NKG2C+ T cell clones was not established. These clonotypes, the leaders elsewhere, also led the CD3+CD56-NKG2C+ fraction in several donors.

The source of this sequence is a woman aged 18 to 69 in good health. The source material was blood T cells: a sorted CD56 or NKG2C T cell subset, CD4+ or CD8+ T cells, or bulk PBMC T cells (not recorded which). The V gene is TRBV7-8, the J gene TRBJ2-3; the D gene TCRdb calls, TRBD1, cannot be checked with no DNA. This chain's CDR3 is CASSSQALSGTDTQYF.